Listed below are T cell receptor beta chains from one sample, sequenced in a study of vaccination and CD4 T cells after COVID-19. Antigens for these TCRs are unknown. TCRdb called the PCR reads again in MiXCR, with one record for every CDR3 protein. The table lists about 12,000 distinct CDR3 sequences, approximately 52% of them singletons. Sequenced input: CD4+ T cells from blood, cultured in vitro. All receptors derive from a human donor who had recovered from COVID-19. Both conserved end residues are part of each CDR3. Fields, in order: V gene, D gene, CDR3 length, J gene, CDR3 protein. A D gene is named only where the DNA matches it firmly.

TRBV28	NA	14	TRBJ2-1	CASSPFGAYNEQFF
TRBV20-1	NA	14	TRBJ2-7	CSASRLAGSYEQYF
TRBV10-3	TRBD1	12	TRBJ2-2	CAITGGTGELFF
TRBV20-1	TRBD2	14	TRBJ2-1	CSASDTSEYNEQFF
TRBV28	NA	14	TRBJ1-6	CASSLGRSNSPLHF
TRBV20-1	TRBD1	18	TRBJ2-5	CSAVGQGSSWHNSETQYF
TRBV10-3	TRBD2	13	TRBJ2-7	CAIGTSGDYEQYF
TRBV7-2	NA	13	TRBJ1-5	CASSLGPSQPQHF
TRBV29-1	NA	11	TRBJ1-1	CSVVGNTEAFF
TRBV7-3	TRBD2	17	TRBJ2-1	CASGTTSGFSSYNEQFF
TRBV2	NA	14	TRBJ2-1	CASSVMRQNNEQFF
TRBV6-1	NA	15	TRBJ1-6	CASILTVWDNSPLHF
TRBV6-1	TRBD2	14	TRBJ2-3	CASVREGFTDTQYF
TRBV20-1	TRBD2	15	TRBJ2-5	CSARDSGRAPETQYF
TRBV6-1	TRBD2	14	TRBJ2-7	CASSLAGLSYEQYF
TRBV7-2	NA	13	TRBJ2-7	CASSLTGRQAPNF
TRBV6-5	NA	17	TRBJ1-6	CASSYSEGRGYNSPLHF
TRBV24-1	TRBD2	14	TRBJ2-5	CATSDPRGEETQYF
TRBV20-1	NA	11	TRBJ2-7	CSASGSYEQYF
TRBV30	NA	13	TRBJ2-3	CAWSDGSPDTQYF
TRBV24-1	NA	14	TRBJ1-1	CATSDNRDGTEAFF
TRBV19	TRBD2	15	TRBJ2-7	CASSIGGGSSYEQYF
TRBV20-1	NA	13	TRBJ2-1	CSAKERRYNEQFF
TRBV5-4	TRBD1	13	TRBJ2-5	CASSIQGAETQYF
TRBV20-1	NA	13	TRBJ2-2	CSALAKNTGELFF
TRBV6-5	NA	16	TRBJ1-5	CASSYAAQVKDQPQHF
TRBV18	NA	14	TRBJ1-4	CASSPGLSNEKLFF
TRBV20-1	NA	15	TRBJ1-3	CSARDGTASGNTIYF
TRBV28	NA	16	TRBJ1-5	CASSLLAGARNQPQHF
TRBV20-1	TRBD1	13	TRBJ1-6	CSAKGASGSPLHF
TRBV7-9	NA	12	TRBJ2-5	CASSLGEETQYF
TRBV27	NA	14	TRBJ1-4	CASSVWATNEKLFF
TRBV30	NA	13	TRBJ1-6	CAWRPRDNSPLHF
TRBV19	NA	14	TRBJ2-3	CASSNRAATDTQYF
TRBV10-3	TRBD2	16	TRBJ2-1	CAISPIAGVGGDEQFF